This record looks at one TCR beta chain sequence and its context. The CDR3 spans 13 residues. Between the trimmed V and J ends, which lost 5 bases and 7 bases, there was a span of 15 bases. Per germline, CDR1 GTSNPN and CDR2 SVGIG (reference sequence). This sample is drawn from a study of shared clonotypes between healthy human individuals. An approximately 220 ng quantity of DNA, 25,000 to 30,000 T cell genomes, went into the sorted-subset replicate PCRs. Assay: immunoSEQ multiplex PCR; the TCRdb copy retains only in-frame clones and omits some. There are about 660,000 clones in the sample; around two thirds occur only once, and 1.5% to 2% lies in the top ten.

The sequence was collected from a woman in her thirties in good health. The specimen was memory CD4+ T cells sorted from blood. This sample's subset: CD45RA-negative fraction. V usage is TRBV30 and J usage is TRBJ2-4, with D perhaps TRBD1 (6 bases). The CDR3 region is CAWGGQSGNIQYF. Written as DNA, the CDR3 is TGTGCCTGGGGGGGACAATCAGGGAACATTCAGTACTTC.